This T cell receptor (beta chain) was identified during a study of cytomegalovirus exposure and HLA in healthy donors. V lost 3 bases, J lost 0 bases, and 15 bases lay in between. CDR3 length equals 17 residues. Germline CDR1 SGHAT, CDR2 FQNNGV. The PCR contained 60 Vbeta and 13 Jbeta primers. Clones were read by immunoSEQ multiplex PCR, and TCRdb kept only the in-frame ones, dropping some. The top ten hold approximately 4% of the sample, which has about 120,000 clones, about 80% seen once. The sample was PBMCs. This clonotype originated in a man aged 25-40 years in good health and CMV-seropositive. V is TRBV11-2 and J is TRBJ2-1; possibly TRBD2 for D (6 bases). The CDR3 DNA is TGTGCCAGCAGCTTCTTAGGGACTGGTAGCTCCTACAATGAGCAGTTCTTC. Translated: CASSFLGTGSSYNEQFF.